The clone carrying this TCR beta chain was observed a single time. Its antigen is unknown. Indicated time point: week 35, safety follow-up. The vaccine gave 300 ug of a 20-mer mutant IDH1 peptide subcutaneously per dose. Scheduled for weeks 1, 3, 5, 7, 11, 15, 19 and 23, eight vaccinations were given to patients. Sequenced by immunoSEQ multiplex PCR; TCRdb stores in-frame clones only, minus some. Of 68,000 or so clones in the sample, roughly 84% are singletons; the top ten hold less than 15%. These data are taken from a study of a mutant IDH1 vaccine in newly diagnosed glioma. Looking at the study overall: Males made up 62.5% and females about 40% of treated patients, whose mean age was approximately 40 years. Earlier therapy was either radiotherapy, temozolomide, or both, and most got both.

Sequenced here: PBMCs, sampled from a glioma patient whose treatment included an IDH1 peptide vaccine. The receptor comes from a man between 18 and 35 years old with glioma.

The CDR3 region has the DNA TGTGCCAGCAGCGCCAGGGGTACGAACACCGGGGAGCTGTTTTTT. Amino acid sequence: CASSARGTNTGELFF. This chain joins TRBV5-5 and TRBJ2-2; D perhaps matches TRBD1 (6 bases). The CDR3 runs 15 residues. V gave up 4 bases and J gave up 0 bases, with 10 bases separating them. The germline V gene has CDR1 SGHKS and CDR2 YYEKEE (reference sequence).